What follows describes a single T cell receptor (beta chain). The CDR3 totals 12 residues. Germline CDR1 reads ENHRY; CDR2 reads SYGVKD. This entry belongs to a study of beta chain features in type 1 diabetes. Expressed TCRB transcripts got sequenced, as all isolated RNA was reverse transcribed. Assay used: immunoSEQ multiplex PCR; TCRdb lists only in-frame clones, some missing. This repertoire shows under 900,000 clones, roughly 15% found once; its top ten account for about 0.02%. This sequence was found in a woman younger than 30 in good health. Sequenced: naive CD4+ T cells from blood. The V and J genes are TRBV10-3 and TRBJ2-7; D is unresolved. The CDR3 loop is CATCEQSYEQYF. The CDR3 coding sequence is TGTGCTACCTGTGAACAGTCCTACGAGCAGTACTTC.